This TCR beta chain is drawn from a study of identifying expanded T cells in peripheral blood (dated by TCRdb to about 2019). The study in broad terms: Technical replicates were generated by sequencing separate aliquots of the same genomic DNA pool, with four replicates compared pairwise.

TCRbeta CDR3 regions were profiled by bias-controlled multiplex PCR amplification of genomic DNA with the immunoSEQ Assay. Under the source paper's analysis protocol: To quantify the absolute abundance of each unique TCRbeta CDR3 region, the sequences were collapsed and filtered. Two models were used to test differential abundance: a binomial model (Fisher-equivalent) and a beta-binomial model that adds time-dependent variance fitted from healthy donors. Clones with fewer than 5 combined templates were excluded, and clones with Benjamini-Hochberg FDR below 0.01 were called differentially abundant. The form v = (b*log(k)+a)^2 was used to model beta-binomial variance as a function of total template count across the two samples. TCRdb carries this immuneACCESS record with in-frame sequences only. Its versions omit some clonotypes, under half of them owing to an unresolved V gene in the studies checked, with the rest unexplained. V and J calls and clone size follow that table, whereas D and trimming were derived from the DNA. The sample table lists about 110,000 clones, about 87% of them with a count of one. Just under 8.5% of the sample is taken by the ten largest.

During the collection period, no immune events, such as infections, were documented for the healthy donors. Blood repertoires from healthy donors were used as a training cohort for calibrating time-dependent variance in a beta-binomial model of differential abundance of T-cell clones. The training cohort comprised approximately 10 healthy donors, 3 female and 7 male. An age range of roughly 25 to 65 years, with an average of 43 years, was recorded for the donors. Whole blood from each healthy donor was obtained from a commercial supplier and was collected at three time points roughly 13 days apart. Genomic DNA was extracted from unsorted whole blood for immunosequencing. From the cysteine up to the phenylalanine, the CDR3 has a length of 15 residues. CDR3 DNA is the only sequence kept; it has 45 bases, read in frame from the first base. A distance of 12 bases separates the germline ends of V and J, which lose 1 base and 3 bases respectively. CDR1 and CDR2, per the germline V gene, are MGHRA and YSYEKL.

Remarks on this clone: Its antigen is currently not known. Per-base qualities were not stored, and no clone one base away is much larger.

Points the paper makes about the study in general: Across all healthy-donor time intervals, the beta-binomial model significantly lowered both the number of clones called differentially abundant and the false-positive rate. The binomial model flagged about 1.1 differentially abundant clones between technical replicates but 15 to 17 over roughly two weeks and 19 over about 4 weeks. Variance in clone template counts between approximately two-week samples significantly increased with total template count across all healthy donors. The authors expected that biological variance in healthy repertoires might rise further over much longer intervals, such as months to years.

The sequence links TRBV4-1 to TRBJ1-2; the D gene is perhaps TRBD1, on 5 matching bases. This TCR came from a person aged 18 to 70 in good health. The sequencing sample was made of blood. The nucleotides read TGCGCCAGCAGCCAAGGCGCCGGGACTGACTATGGCTACACCTTC. Its translation reads: CASSQGAGTDYGYTF.